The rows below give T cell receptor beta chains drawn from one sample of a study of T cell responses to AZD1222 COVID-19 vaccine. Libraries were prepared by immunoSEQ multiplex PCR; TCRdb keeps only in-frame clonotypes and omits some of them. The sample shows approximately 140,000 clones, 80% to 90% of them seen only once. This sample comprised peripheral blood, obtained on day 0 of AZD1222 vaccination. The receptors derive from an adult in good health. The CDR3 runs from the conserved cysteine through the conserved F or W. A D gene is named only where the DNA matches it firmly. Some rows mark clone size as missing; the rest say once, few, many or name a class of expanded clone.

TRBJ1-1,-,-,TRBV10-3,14,TGTGCCATCAGTCGGGAGCCTAATAGGCCCGAAGCTTTCTTT,CAISREPNRPEAFF
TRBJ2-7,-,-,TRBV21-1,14,TGTGCCAGCAGCAAAGGGACTAGCTCCTACGAGCAGTACTTC,CASSKGTSSYEQYF
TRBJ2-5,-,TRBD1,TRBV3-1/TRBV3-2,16,TGTGCCAGCAGCCTAAGGACAGGGGGAAGTGGAGAGACCCAGTACTTC,CASSLRTGGSGETQYF
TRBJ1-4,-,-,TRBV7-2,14,TGTGCCAGCAGCTTAAACGGATATAATGAAAAACTGTTTTTT,CASSLNGYNEKLFF
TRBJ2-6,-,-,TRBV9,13,TGTGCCAGCAGCTATCCTGGGGCCAACGTCCTGACTTTC,CASSYPGANVLTF
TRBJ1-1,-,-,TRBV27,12,TGTGCCAGCAGCTTTCGGGGGCAACCAGCTTTCTTT,CASSFRGQPAFF
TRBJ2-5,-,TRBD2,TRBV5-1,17,TGCGCCAGCAGCTCCACCGGGACTAGCGCGTACCAAGAGACCCAGTACTTC,CASSSTGTSAYQETQYF
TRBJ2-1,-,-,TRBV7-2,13,TGTGCCAGCAGCTTACCCGGGAGAGGTGAGCAGTTCTTC,CASSLPGRGEQFF
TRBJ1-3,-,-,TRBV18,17,TGTGCCAGCTCACCACCCACAGGGACAAGCTCTGGAAACACCATATATTTT,CASSPPTGTSSGNTIYF
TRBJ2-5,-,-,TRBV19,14,TGTGCCAGTAGTGATATCATGTACCAAGAGACCCAGTACTTC,CASSDIMYQETQYF
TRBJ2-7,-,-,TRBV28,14,TGTGCCAGCAGTTCACAGGTTTTCTCCTACGAGCAGTACTTC,CASSSQVFSYEQYF
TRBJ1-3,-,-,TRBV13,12,TGTGCCAGCAGCTTAACCGGAAACACCATATATTTT,CASSLTGNTIYF
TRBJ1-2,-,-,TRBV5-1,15,TGCGCCAGCAGCGCCGGGACTGGAGTTCGGTATGGCTACACCTTC,CASSAGTGVRYGYTF
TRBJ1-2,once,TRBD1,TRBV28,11,TGTGCCAGCAGCCTACAGGGGGCGAACACCTTC,CASSLQGANTF
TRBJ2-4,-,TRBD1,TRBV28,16,TGTGCCAGCAGTAATCCGGGGACAGTAGCCAAAAACATTCAGTACTTC,CASSNPGTVAKNIQYF
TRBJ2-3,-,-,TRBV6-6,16,TGTGCCAGCAGTTACTCGGGTTCCTGGAACACAGATACGCAGTATTTT,CASSYSGSWNTDTQYF
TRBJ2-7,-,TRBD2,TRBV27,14,TGTGCCAGCAGTTTATTAGCGGGAGTAAAAGAGCAGTACTTC,CASSLLAGVKEQYF
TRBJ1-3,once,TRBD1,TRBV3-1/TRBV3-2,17,TGTGCCAGCAGCCAAGATCTCGGGACAGGGACTGGAAACACCATATATTTT,CASSQDLGTGTGNTIYF
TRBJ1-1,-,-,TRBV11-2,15,TGTGCCAGCAGCTTAGATAGGAACACCCCCTCAGGAGCTTTCTTT,CASSLDRNTPSGAFF
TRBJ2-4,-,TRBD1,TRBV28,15,TGTGCCAGCAGTGTACCCGGGACAGGGGAAAACATTCAGTACTTC,CASSVPGTGENIQYF
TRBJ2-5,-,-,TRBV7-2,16,TGTGCCAGCAGCTCCGAGACGGGGGCGTACCAAGAGACCCAGTACTTC,CASSSETGAYQETQYF
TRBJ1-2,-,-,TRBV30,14,TGTGCCTGGAGTCCAGGGTTTGCTAACTATGGCTACACCTTC,CAWSPGFANYGYTF
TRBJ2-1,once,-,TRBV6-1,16,TGTGCCAGCAGTGAAAGTCGGACAGACCTATACAATGAGCAGTTCTTC,CASSESRTDLYNEQFF
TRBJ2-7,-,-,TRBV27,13,TGTGCCAGCAGTTTATCAGGGTCCTACGAGCAGTACTTC,CASSLSGSYEQYF
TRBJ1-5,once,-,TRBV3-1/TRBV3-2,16,TGTGCCAGCAGCCAAGACTTCCCCGGGGTTGGGCAGCCCCAGCATTTT,CASSQDFPGVGQPQHF
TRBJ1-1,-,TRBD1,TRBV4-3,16,TGCGCCAGCAGCCAAGATAACCAGGGGGTGAACACTGAAGCTTTCTTT,CASSQDNQGVNTEAFF
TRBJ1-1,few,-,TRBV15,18,TGTGCCACCAGCAGTCGCCAATGGACCGACAAAACGGACACTGAAGCTTTCTTT,CATSSRQWTDKTDTEAFF
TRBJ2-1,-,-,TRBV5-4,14,TGTGCCAGCAGCTCAAGGAACGGGATGGGTGAGCAGTTCTTC,CASSSRNGMGEQFF
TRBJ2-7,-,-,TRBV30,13,TGTGCCGCGACCGGGCCACCGACCTACGAGCAGTACTTC,CAATGPPTYEQYF
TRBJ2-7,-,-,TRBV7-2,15,TGTGCCAGCAGCTTAGAGGCAGGGAATACGCACGAGCAGTACTTC,CASSLEAGNTHEQYF
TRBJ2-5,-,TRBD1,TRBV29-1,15,TGCAGCGTCCCCAAACAGGGGATGGAAGCGTTCGCCCAGTACTTC,CSVPKQGMEAFAQYF
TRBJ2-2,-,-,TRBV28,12,TGTGCCAGCAGCCTAGGCCTGCCTCAGCTGTTTTTT,CASSLGLPQLFF
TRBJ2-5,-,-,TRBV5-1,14,TGCGCCAGCAGTCAGACAGGTCGGGGGGAGACCCAGTACTTC,CASSQTGRGETQYF
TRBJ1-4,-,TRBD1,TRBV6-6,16,TGTGCCAGCAGAGCCGAGACCGGGACAGGGGTGGGAAAACTGTTTTTT,CASRAETGTGVGKLFF
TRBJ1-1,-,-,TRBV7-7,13,TGTGCTAGCAGCTTAACGGGGAACACTGAAGCTTTCTTT,CASSLTGNTEAFF
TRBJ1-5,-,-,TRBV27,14,TGTGCCAGCAGTTCCCAAAGGAGCAATCAGCCCCAGCATTTT,CASSSQRSNQPQHF
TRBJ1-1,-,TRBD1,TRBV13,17,TGTGCCAGCAGCTTGGGGACAGGGGGAATCCTGAACACTGAAGCTTTCTTT,CASSLGTGGILNTEAFF
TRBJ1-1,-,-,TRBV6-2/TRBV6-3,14,TGTGCCAGCAGTTACTCGAGGGGGAGCACTGAAGCTTTCTTT,CASSYSRGSTEAFF
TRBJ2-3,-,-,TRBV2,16,TGTGCCAGCAGTGAAGCGATCGCCGCGGGCACAGATACGCAGTATTTT,CASSEAIAAGTDTQYF
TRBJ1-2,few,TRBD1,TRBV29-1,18,TGCAGCGTTGAAGATCGGGGACAGAGTAAGGGGCCCGGGGATGGCTACACCTTC,CSVEDRGQSKGPGDGYTF
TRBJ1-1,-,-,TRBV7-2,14,TGTGCCAGCAGCTATGCCCGGGCCAACACTGAAGCTTTCTTT,CASSYARANTEAFF
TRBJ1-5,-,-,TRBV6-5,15,TGTGCCAGCAGTTTGGACGGTTCTAGCAATCAGCCCCAGCATTTT,CASSLDGSSNQPQHF
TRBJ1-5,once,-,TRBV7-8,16,TGTGCCAGCAGCTTATCTACGGCAGGGGGCAATCAGCCCCAGCATTTT,CASSLSTAGGNQPQHF
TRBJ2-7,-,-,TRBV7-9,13,TGTGCCAGCAGGAACGGGGAACTATACGAGCAGTACTTC,CASRNGELYEQYF
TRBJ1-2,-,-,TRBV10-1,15,TGCGCCAGCTCGGGACCCACCTGTGATCTCCGGGGCTACACCTTC,CASSGPTCDLRGYTF
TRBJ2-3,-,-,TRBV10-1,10,TGCGCCAGCAGTTTGGATACGCAGTATTTT,CASSLDTQYF
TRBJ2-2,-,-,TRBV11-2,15,TGTGCCAGCAGACCCGACCCAATCGGCGCCGGGGAGCTGTTTTTT,CASRPDPIGAGELFF